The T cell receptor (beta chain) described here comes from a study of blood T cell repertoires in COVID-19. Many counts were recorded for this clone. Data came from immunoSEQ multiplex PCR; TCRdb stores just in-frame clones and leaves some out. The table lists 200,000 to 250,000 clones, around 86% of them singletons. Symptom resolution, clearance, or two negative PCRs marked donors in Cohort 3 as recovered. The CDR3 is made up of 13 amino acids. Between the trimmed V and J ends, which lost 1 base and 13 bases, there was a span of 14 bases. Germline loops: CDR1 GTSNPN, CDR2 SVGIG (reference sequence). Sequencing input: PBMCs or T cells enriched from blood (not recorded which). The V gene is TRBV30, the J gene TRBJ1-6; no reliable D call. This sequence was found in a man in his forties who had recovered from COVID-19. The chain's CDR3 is CAWSGSKRSPLHF. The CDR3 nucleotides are TGTGCCTGGAGTGGGTCCAAGAGGTCGCCCCTCCACTTT.